This TCR beta chain emerged from a study of regulatory T cells in long-lasting Graves disease. To make TCR beta libraries, researchers used iRepertoire HTBI primers and Arm-PCR of CDR3 regions. From the multiplex PCR reads, TCRdb called clonotypes with MiXCR, one entry per CDR3 protein. The sample comprises roughly 610,000 distinct CDR3 sequences, roughly 15% of which are singletons, and about 18% rests with the top ten. The time point is: newly diagnosed GD, antithyroid drugs for less than 3 months. PBMC RNA was the source of the TCR library. For this clonotype: The antigen is unknown.

Per the germline V gene, CDR1 is LNHNV and CDR2 is YYDKDF (reference sequence). V shed 0 bases, J shed 3 bases, and the junction held 5 bases outside the gene matches. This CDR3 is built from 15 residues. General study points: The study found TRBV28, TRBJ1-2 and TRBJ2-5 favored in persistent disease.

The sample also formed part of further work on T cells in Graves' hyperthyroidism and ophthalmopathy. According to that study: The definition of stable Graves' hyperthyroidism was no ophthalmopathy progression within 18 months.

The input for sequencing was peripheral blood mononuclear cells (PBMCs), taken at new diagnosis, from a patient treated with antithyroid drugs. The clonotype originates from a young woman with Graves disease. This chain uses TRBV15 with TRBJ2-7; the match to TRBD2 covers 7 bases. The chain's CDR3 is CATSRDWTGGYEQYF. CDR3 bases: TGTGCCACCAGCAGAGATTGGACGGGGGGCTACGAGCAGTACTTC.